This TCR beta chain was retrieved from a study of T cell responses to AZD1222 COVID-19 vaccine. Broader study findings: Dominant CD4 TCR responses targeted spike regions 160-218 and 743-854.

Second-dose schedules of about 4 or about 12 weeks were combined. This CDR3 is 15 amino acids long. Germline V gene lookup returns CDR1 SGHDN and CDR2 FVKESK. V lost 4 bases to trimming and J lost 0 bases, with 10 bases between them. Sequenced by immunoSEQ multiplex PCR; TCRdb stores in-frame clones only, minus some. The sample lists about 120,000 clones; around 89% were seen once. Concerning this clone itself: Its antigen is as yet unknown.

This receptor was taken from an adult who received the AZD1222 COVID-19 vaccine. The chain joins TRBV14 to TRBJ2-1; D gene unclear. Here the sequenced sample was peripheral blood, taken 28 days after the second AZD1222 dose. CDR3 in DNA: TGTGCCAGCAGCCCTTCTCCGAGCTCCTACAATGAGCAGTTCTTC. Amino acids: CASSPSPSSYNEQFF.